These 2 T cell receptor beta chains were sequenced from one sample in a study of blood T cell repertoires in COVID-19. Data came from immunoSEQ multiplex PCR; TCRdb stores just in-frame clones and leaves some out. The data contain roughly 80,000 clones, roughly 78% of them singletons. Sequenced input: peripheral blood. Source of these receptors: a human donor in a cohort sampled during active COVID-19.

In DNA, the CDR3 is TGTGCCAGTAGTGGGTGGACTAGCGGAATACGCGAGCAGTACTTC. Translated, it gives CASSGWTSGIREQYF. V is TRBV19 and J is TRBJ2-7, with 10 bases matching TRBD2. J was trimmed by 6 bases and V by 5 bases; bases with no gene match: 10. The CDR3 contains 15 residues. Germline-derived CDR1 and CDR2 are LNHDA and SQIVND (reference sequence).

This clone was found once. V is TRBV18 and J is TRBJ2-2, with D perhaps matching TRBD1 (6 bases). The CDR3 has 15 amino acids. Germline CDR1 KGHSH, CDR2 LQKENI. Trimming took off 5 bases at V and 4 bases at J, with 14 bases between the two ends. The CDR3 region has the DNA TGTGCCAGCTCAACCAGGACAGACGTCACCGGGGAGCTGTTTTTT. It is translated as CASSTRTDVTGELFF. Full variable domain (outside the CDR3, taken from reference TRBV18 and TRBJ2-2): NAGVMQNPRHLVRRRGQEARLRCSPMKGHSHVYWYRQLPEEGLKFMVYLQKENIIDESGMPKERFSAEFPKEGPSILRIQQVVRGDSAAYFCASSTRTDVTGELFFGEGSRLTVL.